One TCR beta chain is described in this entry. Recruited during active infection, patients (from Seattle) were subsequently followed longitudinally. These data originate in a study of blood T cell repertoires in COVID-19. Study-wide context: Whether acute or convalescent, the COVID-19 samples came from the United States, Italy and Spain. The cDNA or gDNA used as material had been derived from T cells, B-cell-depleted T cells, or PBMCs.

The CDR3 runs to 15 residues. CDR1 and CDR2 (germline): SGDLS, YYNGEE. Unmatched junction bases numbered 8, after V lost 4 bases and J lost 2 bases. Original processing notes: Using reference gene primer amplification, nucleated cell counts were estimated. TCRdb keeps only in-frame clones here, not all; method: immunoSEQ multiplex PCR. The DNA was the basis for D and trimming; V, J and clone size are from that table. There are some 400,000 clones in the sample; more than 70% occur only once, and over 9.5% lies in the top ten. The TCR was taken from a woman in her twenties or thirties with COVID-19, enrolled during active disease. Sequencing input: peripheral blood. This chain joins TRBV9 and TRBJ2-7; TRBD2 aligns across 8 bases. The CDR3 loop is CASSLGLAAPYEQYF. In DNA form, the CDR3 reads TGTGCCAGCAGCCTAGGACTAGCCGCTCCCTACGAGCAGTACTTC.